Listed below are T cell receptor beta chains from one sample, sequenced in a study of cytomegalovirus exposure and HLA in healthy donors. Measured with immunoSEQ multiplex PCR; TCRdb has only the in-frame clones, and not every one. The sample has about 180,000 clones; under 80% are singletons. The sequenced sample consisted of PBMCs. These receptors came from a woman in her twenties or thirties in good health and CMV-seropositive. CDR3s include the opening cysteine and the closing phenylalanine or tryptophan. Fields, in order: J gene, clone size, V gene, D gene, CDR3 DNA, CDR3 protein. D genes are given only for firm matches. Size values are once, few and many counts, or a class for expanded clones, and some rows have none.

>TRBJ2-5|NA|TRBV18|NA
TGTGCCAGCTCACCAGGGTTAGAGCGCGAGACCCAGTACTTC
CASSPGLERETQYF
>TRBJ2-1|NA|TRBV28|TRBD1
TGTGCCAGCAGTGGAACCGGGACAGCAGACTACAATGAGCAGTTCTTC
CASSGTGTADYNEQFF
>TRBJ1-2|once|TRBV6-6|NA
TGTGCCAGCAGTTACTCGAGGGCAGGGAGGGATGGCTACACCTTC
CASSYSRAGRDGYTF
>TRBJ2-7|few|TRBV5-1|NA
TGCGCCAGCAGCTTGGGGCCCCTACAGGGTACCTACGAGCAGTACTTC
CASSLGPLQGTYEQYF
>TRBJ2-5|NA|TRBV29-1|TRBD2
TGCAGCGTGGAGCGGGGAGGAGAGACCCAGTACTTC
CSVERGGETQYF
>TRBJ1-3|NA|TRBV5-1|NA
TGCGCCAGCAGCCAGGACAGTCCCTCTGGAAACACCATATATTTT
CASSQDSPSGNTIYF
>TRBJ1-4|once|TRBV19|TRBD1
TGTGCCACCGAAGACAGGGAAGGGGAAAAACTGTTTTTT
CATEDREGEKLFF
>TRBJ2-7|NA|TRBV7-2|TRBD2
TGTGCCAGCAGCCCCCGACTAGCTTCCTACGAGCAGTACTTC
CASSPRLASYEQYF
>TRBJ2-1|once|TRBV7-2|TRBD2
TGTGCCAGCAGCTCTAGCGGGGGGGCCCCCAATGAGCAGTTCTTC
CASSSSGGAPNEQFF
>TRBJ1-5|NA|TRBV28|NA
TGTGCCAGCAGTTTATCCGGTCAGCCCCAGCATTTT
CASSLSGQPQHF
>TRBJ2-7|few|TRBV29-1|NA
TGCAGCGTAGCGCAACGGGGACTCCTGACCGAGCAGTACTTC
CSVAQRGLLTEQYF
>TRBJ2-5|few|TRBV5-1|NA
TGCGCCAGCAGCTCCGAGGGCGGCTGGACCCAGTACTTC
CASSSEGGWTQYF
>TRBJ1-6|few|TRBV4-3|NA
TGCGCCAGCAGCCAAGGGCCAGGGCCCCGTGGGGGGTCACCCCTCCACTTT
CASSQGPGPRGGSPLHF
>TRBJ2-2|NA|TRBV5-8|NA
TGTGCCAGCAGCTTTGGGGCAGGGAACACCGGGGAGCTGTTTTTT
CASSFGAGNTGELFF
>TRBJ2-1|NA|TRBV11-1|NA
TGTGCCAGCAGCTCGCACCCAACCTACTCAAGCTCCTACAATGAGCAGTTCTTC
CASSSHPTYSSSYNEQFF
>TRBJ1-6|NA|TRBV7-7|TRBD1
TGTGCCAGCAGCTTAGCTTCGACAGGGTCCTATAATTCACCCCTCCACTTT
CASSLASTGSYNSPLHF
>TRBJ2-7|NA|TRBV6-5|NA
TGTGCCAGCAGTGCGACTGAGTCCTACGAGCAGTACTTC
CASSATESYEQYF
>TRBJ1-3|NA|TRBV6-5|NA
TGTGCCAGCAGTTACTCCGGCGGTACGGGAAACACCATATATTTT
CASSYSGGTGNTIYF
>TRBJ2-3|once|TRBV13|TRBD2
TGTGCCAGCAGCTCCGGACTAGCGGGGACAGATACGCAGTATTTT
CASSSGLAGTDTQYF
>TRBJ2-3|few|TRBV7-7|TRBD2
TGTGCCAGCAGCTTTCGCGGGGGTGACACAGATACGCAGTATTTT
CASSFRGGDTDTQYF
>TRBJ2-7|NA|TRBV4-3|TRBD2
TGCGCCAGCAGCCAAGGACTAGCTGTGGTCGAGCAGTACTTC
CASSQGLAVVEQYF
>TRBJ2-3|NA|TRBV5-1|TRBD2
TGCGCCAGCAGCTTACTAGCGGGGACCACAGATACGCAGTATTTT
CASSLLAGTTDTQYF
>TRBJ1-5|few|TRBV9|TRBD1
TGTGCCAGCAGCGTAGACAGGGGAGACCAGCCCCAGCATTTT
CASSVDRGDQPQHF
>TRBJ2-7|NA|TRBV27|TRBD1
TGTGCCAGCAGTCTCAAACAGGGGACCTACGAGCAGTACTTC
CASSLKQGTYEQYF
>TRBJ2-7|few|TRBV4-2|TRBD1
TGTGCCAGCAGCCACCGGGACAGTCCCTACGAGCAGTACTTC
CASSHRDSPYEQYF
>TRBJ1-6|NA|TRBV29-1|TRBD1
TGCAGCGGTTGGGGACAGGGAAGCTCCTATAATTCACCCCTCCACTTT
CSGWGQGSSYNSPLHF
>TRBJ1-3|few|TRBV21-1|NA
TGTGCCAGCAGCAAGGAGTCTGGAAACACCATATATTTT
CASSKESGNTIYF
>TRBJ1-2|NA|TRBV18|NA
TGTGCCAGCTCACCACGGGAGAACTATGGCTACACCTTC
CASSPRENYGYTF
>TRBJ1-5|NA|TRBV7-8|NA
TGTGCCAGCAGCAACCACAGGGTTAGCAATCAGCCCCAGCATTTT
CASSNHRVSNQPQHF
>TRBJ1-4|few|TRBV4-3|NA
TGCGCCAGCAGCCATTGGACATTAACTAATGAAAAACTGTTTTTT
CASSHWTLTNEKLFF
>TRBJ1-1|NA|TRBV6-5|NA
TGTGCCAGCAGTTACTCGAAAGGGGCAGGGACTGAAGCTTTCTTT
CASSYSKGAGTEAFF
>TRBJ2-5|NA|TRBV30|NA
TGTGCCACATCCCCCGGACTTAAGTACCAAGAGACCCAGTACTTC
CATSPGLKYQETQYF
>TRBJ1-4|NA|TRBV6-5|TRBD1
TGTGCCAGCAGTTTCGGGACAGGGAATGAAAAACTGTTTTTT
CASSFGTGNEKLFF
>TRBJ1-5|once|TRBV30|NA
TGTGCCTGGAGTGGCGACAGCCGAGATCAGCCCCAGCATTTT
CAWSGDSRDQPQHF
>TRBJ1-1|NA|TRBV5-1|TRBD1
TGCGCCAGCAGCGGTAGCCGGGACAGAAACACTGAAGCTTTCTTT
CASSGSRDRNTEAFF
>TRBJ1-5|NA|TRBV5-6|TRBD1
TGTGCCAGCAGCCGGACCGGGACAGGGCGAGGTCAGCCCCAGCATTTT
CASSRTGTGRGQPQHF
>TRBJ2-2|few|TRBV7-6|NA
TGTGCCAGCAGCGCTGGGTGGGCCAACACCGGGGAGCTGTTTTTT
CASSAGWANTGELFF
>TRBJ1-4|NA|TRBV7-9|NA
TGTGCCAGCAGCTTGGAGGCTAATGAAAAACTGTTTTTT
CASSLEANEKLFF
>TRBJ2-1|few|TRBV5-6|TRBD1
TGTGCCAGCAGCCCGCCCCCTCGGGGACAGGGTATGGGGGGTGAGCAGTTCTTC
CASSPPPRGQGMGGEQFF
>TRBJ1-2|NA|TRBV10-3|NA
TGTGCCATAGCAGTTCAGGACTTCAACTATGGCTACACCTTC
CAIAVQDFNYGYTF
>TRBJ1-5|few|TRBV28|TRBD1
TGTGCCAGCAGTTTTCGCAGGGGGGGCAATCAGCCCCAGCATTTT
CASSFRRGGNQPQHF
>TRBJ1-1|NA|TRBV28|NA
TGTGCCAGCAGTTTATCGAGCATGAACACTGAAGCTTTCTTT
CASSLSSMNTEAFF
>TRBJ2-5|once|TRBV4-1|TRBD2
TGCGCCAGCAGCCACCCCCCGGGACTAGCGGGAGAGACCCAGTACTTC
CASSHPPGLAGETQYF
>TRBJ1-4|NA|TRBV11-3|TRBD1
TGTGCCAGCAGCTCCGGACAGGGCTACACAACTAATGAAAAACTGTTTTTT
CASSSGQGYTTNEKLFF
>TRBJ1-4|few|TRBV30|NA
TGTGCCTGGAGTGGCGGACAAGATGAAAAACTGTTTTTT
CAWSGGQDEKLFF
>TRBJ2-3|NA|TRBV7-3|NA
TGTGCCAGCAGCTCCTCTAGCACAGATACGCAGTATTTT
CASSSSSTDTQYF
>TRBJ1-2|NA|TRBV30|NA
TGTGCCTGGAGTCACCCCGGCCGGCGTGAGGGCGGGGGCTACACCTTC
CAWSHPGRREGGGYTF
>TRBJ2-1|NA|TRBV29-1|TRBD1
TGCAGCGTTGAGGGGGACAGGGACTACAATGAGCAGTTCTTC
CSVEGDRDYNEQFF
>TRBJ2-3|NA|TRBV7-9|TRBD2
TGTGCCAGCAGCCCCCTACTAGCGGGGGTAACAGATACGCAGTATTTT
CASSPLLAGVTDTQYF
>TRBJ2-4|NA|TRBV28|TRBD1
TGTGCCAGCAGTTCATACCACACGGGGGCAGGGGGCCCAAAATACATTCAGTACTTC
CASSSYHTGAGGPKYIQYF
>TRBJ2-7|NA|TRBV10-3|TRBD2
TGTGCCACCGCTACTAGCGGGGGGGCCGGCGAGCAGTACTTC
CATATSGGAGEQYF
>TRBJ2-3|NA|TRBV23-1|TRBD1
TGCGCCAGCAGTCAATCTCAGGGGGCGAGCACAGATACGCAGTATTTT
CASSQSQGASTDTQYF
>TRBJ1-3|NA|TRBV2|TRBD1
TGTGCCAGCAGTGGGGACAGGGTGGATGGAAACACCATATATTTT
CASSGDRVDGNTIYF